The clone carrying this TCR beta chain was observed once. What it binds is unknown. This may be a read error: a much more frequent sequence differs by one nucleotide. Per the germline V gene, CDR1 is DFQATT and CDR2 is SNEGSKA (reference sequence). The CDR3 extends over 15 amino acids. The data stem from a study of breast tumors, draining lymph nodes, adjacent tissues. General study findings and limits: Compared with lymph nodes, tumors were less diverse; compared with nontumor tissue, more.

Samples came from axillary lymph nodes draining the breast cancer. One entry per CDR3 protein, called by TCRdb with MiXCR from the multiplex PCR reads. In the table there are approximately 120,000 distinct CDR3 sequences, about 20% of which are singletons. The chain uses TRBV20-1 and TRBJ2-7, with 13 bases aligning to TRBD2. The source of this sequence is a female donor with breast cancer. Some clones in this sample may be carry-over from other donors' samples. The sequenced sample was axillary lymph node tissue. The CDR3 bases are TGCAGTGCTTGGACTAGCGGGAGTGGCTCCTACGGGCAGTACTTC. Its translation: CSAWTSGSGSYGQYF.